The 16 T cell receptor beta chains reported below all come from one sample, sequenced in a study of regulatory T cells in long-lasting Graves disease. CDR3-region Arm-PCR and iRepertoire HTBI primers produced the TCR beta libraries. TCRdb passed the multiplex PCR reads through MiXCR, listing each CDR3 protein once. In the table there are about 520,000 distinct CDR3 sequences, around 12% of which are singletons. The time point was: newly diagnosed GD, antithyroid drugs for less than 3 months. PBMCs were the source of the RNA used for TCR sequencing. These records were also assigned to another study, of T cells in Graves' hyperthyroidism and ophthalmopathy.

Source: peripheral blood mononuclear cells (PBMCs), taken at new diagnosis, from a patient treated with antithyroid drugs. Receptor source: a woman aged 25 to 39 with Graves disease.

Regarding this clonotype: Lacking the conserved final phenylalanine or tryptophan, this CDR3 likely reflects a read error. The rearrangement links TRBV3-1 to TRBJ2-7, with 7 bases lining up with TRBD2. The germline CDR1 and CDR2 sequences are LGHDT and YNNKEL (reference sequence). This CDR3 is 16 amino acids long. The trim removed 1 base at V and 5 bases at J, leaving 11 bases unmatched. The CDR3 here is CASSQGGYGRFHEQYL. The CDR3 DNA is TGTGCCAGCAGCCAAGGGGGGTACGGGAGGTTCCACGAGCAGTACCTC.

With regard to this clonotype: Only one base separates this from a far larger clonotype, so it likely reflects a read error. The chain uses TRBV6-1 and TRBJ2-4, with 9 nucleotides matching TRBD2. In germline, CDR1 is MNHNS, CDR2 SASEGT. The CDR3 sequence is 13 residues long. After removal of 3 bases from V and 13 bases from J, the junction contained 7 bases not matched to a gene. The CDR3 region is CASSDGTSNEQYF. In nucleotides, the CDR3 is TGTGCCAGCAGTGACGGGACTAGCAATGAGCAGTACTTC.

This clonotype was observed many times. The rearrangement links TRBV18 to TRBJ1-2, with TRBD1 matching over 10 bases. CDR1 is KGHSH, CDR2 LQKENI, per germline. The J segment lost 6 bases and the V segment lost 3 bases, leaving 10 bases of the junction unmatched. The CDR3 is 16 amino acids. The CDR3 coding sequence is TGTGCCAGCTCACCCGGGACAGGGGACCTGAGGAATGGCTACACCTTC. It encodes CASSPGTGDLRNGYTF.

This clonotype was picked up many times. This rearrangement joins TRBV30 to TRBJ1-1; 8 nucleotides agree with TRBD1. Looked up from germline, CDR1 is GTSNPN and CDR2 is SVGIG (reference sequence). The V gene end was trimmed by 2 bases and the J gene end by 6 bases; junction bases not matched to a gene: 5. CDR3 length: 13 amino acids. The CDR3 nucleotides are TGTGCCTGGAGTTCGCAGGGGGCTTCTGAAGCTTTCTTT. Its protein is CAWSSQGASEAFF.

This clonotype was seen many times. V is TRBV24-1 and J is TRBJ2-3; 9 positions agree with TRBD1. CDR1 is KGHDR, CDR2 SFDVKD, per germline. The length of the CDR3 is 16 residues. The V and J ends lost 2 bases and 3 bases, in that order; junction bases with no gene match: 5. CDR3 sequence (DNA): TGTGCCACCAGTGATTCCCCGGGACAGGGTACAGATACGCAGTATTTT. Amino acids: CATSDSPGQGTDTQYF.

This clonotype was observed many times. The chain employs TRBV15 and TRBJ2-1; D is uncertain. V gave up 4 bases and J gave up 4 bases, with 17 bases separating them. The germline V gene has CDR1 LNHNV and CDR2 YYDKDF (reference sequence). This CDR3 has 16 amino acids. CDR3 in amino acids: CATSTRRSSTYNEQFF. The CDR3, as DNA: TGTGCCACCAGCACAAGACGGAGTAGTACTTACAATGAGCAGTTCTTC.

This clonotype was recorded at least ten times. The rearrangement uses TRBV7-9 and TRBJ2-3; unclear D gene. Germline loops: CDR1 SEHNR, CDR2 FQNEAQ (reference sequence). Trimming pared 5 bases from V and 4 bases from J, leaving 10 bases between. This CDR3 region has 13 residues. The CDR3 is CASSHGGPDTQYF. Here the CDR3 DNA reads TGTGCCAGCAGCCATGGTGGACCAGATACGCAGTATTTT.

This clonotype was observed many times. The chain uses TRBV2 and TRBJ1-5; maybe TRBD1 (5 bases). The CDR3 loop spans 14 amino acids. V was clipped by 9 bases and J by 4 bases, with 16 bases between them. Germline loops: CDR1 SNHLY, CDR2 FYNNEI. The CDR3, as DNA: TGTGCCAGTGCGGGGGAGTTGGGAAATCAGCCCCAGCATTTT. Its translation: CASAGELGNQPQHF.

In the case of this clonotype: This may arise from a read error, as a much more abundant clone is one base away. The V gene is TRBV20-1, the J gene TRBJ2-1; weak D call: TRBD2 (6 bases). The V gene's germline CDR1 is DFQATT and CDR2 SNEGSKA (reference sequence). V was pared by 0 bases and J by 1 base, with 16 bases between. The CDR3 sequence is 17 residues long. CDR3 residues: CSARDGAGRQSYNEQFF. CDR3 bases: TGCAGTGCTAGAGATGGGGCGGGACGGCAATCCTACAATGAGCAGTTCTTC.

Ten or more counts support this clonotype. The chain links TRBV19 to TRBJ2-2; TRBD2 agrees at 10 bases. The ends lost 2 bases at V and 4 bases at J; junction bases unmatched: 10. Germline V lookup: CDR1 LNHDA, CDR2 SQIVND (reference sequence). This CDR3 spans 18 amino acids. CDR3 sequence (DNA): TGTGCCAGTAGTATACGCAGGGGGACTAGCGCCGTCACCGGGGAGCTGTTTTTT. Translating gives CASSIRRGTSAVTGELFF.

The V and J genes are TRBV7-2 and TRBJ2-3, with D possibly being TRBD1 (5 bases). The ends were cut back, 4 bases at V and 2 bases at J, with 13 bases in the middle. The CDR3 runs 15 residues. Germline V gene data show CDR1 as SGHTA and CDR2 as FQGNSA. The CDR3 here is CASSSGIRVTDTQYF. Here the CDR3 DNA reads TGTGCCAGCAGCTCCGGTATCAGGGTCACAGATACGCAGTATTTT.

This clonotype was counted at least ten times. The chain joins TRBV11-3 to TRBJ2-1, with TRBD2 identical over 9 bases. V shed 4 bases, J shed 6 bases, and the junction held 10 bases outside the gene matches. The CDR3 runs 16 residues. Germline loops: CDR1 SGHNT, CDR2 YENEEA. The CDR3 DNA reads TGTGCCAGCAGCTCCCTTGCGGGAGGGAGGGTCAATGAGCAGTTCTTC. Its protein is CASSSLAGGRVNEQFF.

This clonotype showed up many times. The gene calls are TRBV11-1 and TRBJ1-5; a possible D gene is TRBD1 (6 bases). The germline CDR1 and CDR2 sequences are SGHAT and FQDESV (reference sequence). The CDR3 spans 14 residues. V lost 5 bases to trimming and J lost 7 bases, with 15 bases between them. The CDR3 loop is CASSTQTRGQPQHF. Written as DNA, the CDR3 is TGTGCCAGCAGCACCCAGACGAGGGGGCAGCCCCAGCATTTT. Full variable domain (rest looked up from reference TRBV11-1 and TRBJ1-5): EAEVAQSPRYKITEKSQAVAFWCDPISGHATLYWYRQILGQGPELLVQFQDESVVDDSQLPKDRFSAERLKGVDSTLKIQPAELGDSAMYLCASSTQTRGQPQHFGDGTRLSIL.

This clonotype was seen ten or more times. The V gene is TRBV5-1, the J gene TRBJ2-3, with D maybe TRBD1 (6 bases). The CDR3 sequence is 15 residues long. CDR1 is SGHRS, CDR2 YFSETQ, per germline. The ends were cut back, 3 bases at V and 2 bases at J, with 13 bases in the middle. The CDR3 reads CASSWSGAHTDTQYF. CDR3 nucleotides: TGCGCCAGCAGCTGGTCAGGGGCACACACAGATACGCAGTATTTT.

This clonotype was picked up many times. The rearrangement joins TRBV6-1 to TRBJ1-1, with D possibly TRBD1 on 6 matching bases. Germline CDR1 is MNHNS and CDR2 is SASEGT. The CDR3 has 13 amino acids. Trimming removed 10 bases at V and 9 bases at J, with 21 bases between. CDR3 in DNA: TGTGCCACCCGCCTGGGGCAGGGGACCCAAGCTTTCTTT. This sequence encodes CATRLGQGTQAFF.

This clonotype was picked up many times. The chain couples TRBV28 to TRBJ1-1; D is undetermined. CDR3 length: 17 amino acids. Germline CDR1 reads MDHEN; CDR2 reads SYDVKM. V shed 5 bases and J shed 0 bases, with 19 bases lying between them. The CDR3 is CASSQKKSRRMNTEAFF. The CDR3 bases are TGTGCCAGCAGTCAGAAAAAGAGTCGAAGAATGAACACTGAAGCTTTCTTT.